This T cell receptor (beta chain) came from a study of blood T cell repertoires in COVID-19. Repertoires were generated with immunoSEQ multiplex PCR, while TCRdb's copy carries only in-frame clones and drops some. In the table there are about 68,000 clones, 80% to 90% of which are singletons. This clone was counted a single time. V shed 5 bases, J shed 8 bases, and the junction held 5 bases outside the gene matches. This CDR3 contains 13 residues. Germline CDR1 is SGHTA and CDR2 is FQGNSA. The TCR sequence derives from a young man with acute or convalescent COVID-19. This chain joins TRBV7-2 and TRBJ2-1; TRBD2 matches 8 bases. Sequencing was performed on peripheral blood. CDR3 sequence reads: CASSPQREHEQFF. DNA of the CDR3: TGTGCCAGCAGCCCCCAGCGGGAGCATGAGCAGTTCTTC.